This paragraph covers one T cell receptor (beta chain) sequence. Its antigen is not known. The record originates from a study of long-term antiretroviral therapy in people with HIV. Study conclusions and caveats: ART-treated samples gained diversity yet remained below transplant donor controls. HIV repertoire CDR3 lengths ranged less widely than those of controls.

Trimming cost V 0 bases and J 5 bases, with 13 bases left between them. This CDR3 spans 15 amino acids. Per the germline V gene, CDR1 is ENHRY and CDR2 is SYGVKD. Researchers report immunoSEQ v3.0 was run at survey level. The table came from immunoSEQ multiplex PCR; TCRdb's copy has only in-frame clones and leaves some out. The profile shows around 30,000 clones, less than 90% of them singletons. The chain joins TRBV10-3 to TRBJ1-1, with a weak D call TRBD1 (6 bases). The TCR comes from a man aged 18 to 35 with HIV. Here the sequenced sample was unsorted PBMCs, taken 0.4 years after starting antiretroviral therapy. The CDR3 loop reads CAISESRGADTEAFF. The CDR3 DNA is TGTGCCATCAGTGAGTCGCGGGGGGCGGATACTGAAGCTTTCTTT.